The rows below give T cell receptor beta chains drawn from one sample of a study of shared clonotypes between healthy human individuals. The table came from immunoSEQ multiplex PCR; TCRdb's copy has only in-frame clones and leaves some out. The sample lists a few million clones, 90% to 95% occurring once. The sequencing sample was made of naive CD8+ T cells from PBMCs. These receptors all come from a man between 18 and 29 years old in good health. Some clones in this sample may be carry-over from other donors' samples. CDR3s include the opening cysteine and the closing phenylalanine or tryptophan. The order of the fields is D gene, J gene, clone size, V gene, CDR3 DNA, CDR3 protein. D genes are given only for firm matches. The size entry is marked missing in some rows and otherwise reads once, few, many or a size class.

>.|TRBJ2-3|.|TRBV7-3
TGTGCCAGCAGCTTAGGCTGGAGTTCCACAGATACGCAGTATTTT
CASSLGWSSTDTQYF
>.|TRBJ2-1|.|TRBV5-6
TGTGCCAGCAGCTTGACGGGTAATGAGCAGTTCTTC
CASSLTGNEQFF
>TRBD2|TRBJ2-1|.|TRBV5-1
TGCGCCAGCAGCTTGGCCTCGACTAGCGGGTTTACTATCGATGAGCAGTTCTTC
CASSLASTSGFTIDEQFF
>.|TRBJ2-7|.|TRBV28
TGTGCCAGCAGTGTTTTAAAGGGGGACGAGCAGTACTTC
CASSVLKGDEQYF
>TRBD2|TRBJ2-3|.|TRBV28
TGTGCCAGCAGGCATCACCTAGCGGGACTCACAGATACGCAGTATTTT
CASRHHLAGLTDTQYF
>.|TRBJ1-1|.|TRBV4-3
TGCGCCAGCAGCCAGGCAGACCGGGAGGCTTTCTTT
CASSQADREAFF
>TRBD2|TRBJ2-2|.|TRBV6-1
TGTGCCAGCAGTGACCCGGGACTAGCGGGATTCTGGTCCGGGGAGCTGTTTTTT
CASSDPGLAGFWSGELFF
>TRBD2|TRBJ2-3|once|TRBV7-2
TGTGCCAGCAGGGGACGGGAGGGTTCCACAGATACGCAGTATTTT
CASRGREGSTDTQYF
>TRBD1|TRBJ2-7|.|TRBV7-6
TGTGCCAGCAGCCAATCAACAGGGGGATACGAGCAGTACTTC
CASSQSTGGYEQYF
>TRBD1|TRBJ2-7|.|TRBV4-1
TGCGCCAGCAGCCTGGCAGGGGGCATGAACGAGCAGTACTTC
CASSLAGGMNEQYF
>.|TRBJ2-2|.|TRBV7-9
TGTGCCAGCAGCTTTGGCCCTCTGGCAGGGGACCGGGAGCTGTTTTTT
CASSFGPLAGDRELFF
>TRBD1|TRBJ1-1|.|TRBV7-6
TGTGCCAGCAGCGCAGGACAGGGGGCGCACACTGAAGCTTTCTTT
CASSAGQGAHTEAFF
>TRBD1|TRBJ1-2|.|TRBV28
TGTGCCAGCGGTGACCGGGACAGGGATGGCTACACCTTC
CASGDRDRDGYTF
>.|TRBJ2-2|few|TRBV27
TGTGCCAGCAGTTTGTCTACCGGGGAGCTGTTTTTT
CASSLSTGELFF
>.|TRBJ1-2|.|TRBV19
TGTGCCAGTAGTATAGACCCAGCGCCCTATGGCTACACCTTC
CASSIDPAPYGYTF
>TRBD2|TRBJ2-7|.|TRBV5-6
TGTGCCAGCAGCCCAACACGGGCGGGAGGGTACGAGCAGTACTTC
CASSPTRAGGYEQYF
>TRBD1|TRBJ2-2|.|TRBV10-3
TGTGCCATCAGGGGCCCCGGACAGGGAGAAACCGGGGAGCTGTTTTTT
CAIRGPGQGETGELFF
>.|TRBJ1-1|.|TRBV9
TGTGCCAGCAGCGTAGAGGAACAGGGTGTGCAAGGAGTATACACTGAAGCTTTCTTT
CASSVEEQGVQGVYTEAFF
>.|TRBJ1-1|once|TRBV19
TGTGCCAGTAGTGGCAGATCCTGGGATGAAGCTTTCTTT
CASSGRSWDEAFF
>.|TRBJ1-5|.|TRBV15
TGTGCCACCAGCAGAGACAGGGGAAATCAGCCCCAGCATTTT
CATSRDRGNQPQHF
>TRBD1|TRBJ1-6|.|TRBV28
TGTGCCAGCAGTACCCGGGACAGACAAGAAGATAATTCACCCCTCCACTTT
CASSTRDRQEDNSPLHF
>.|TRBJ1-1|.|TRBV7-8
TGTGCCAGCAGCTTAGCGCTTAGCGGGGCGAACACTGAAGCTTTCTTT
CASSLALSGANTEAFF
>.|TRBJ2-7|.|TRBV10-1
TGCGCCAGCAGAGGGGGACCCTACGAGCAGTACTTC
CASRGGPYEQYF
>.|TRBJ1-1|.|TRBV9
TGTGCCAGCAGCGTAGAGGACACCCGAGGTACTGAAGCTTTCTTT
CASSVEDTRGTEAFF
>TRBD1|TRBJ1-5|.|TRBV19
TGTGCCAGTAGTATTGGGACAGGGTTTCAGCCCCAGCATTTT
CASSIGTGFQPQHF
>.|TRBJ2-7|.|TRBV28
TGTGCCAGCAGTTTTCAGGGTACCCACGAGCAGTACTTC
CASSFQGTHEQYF
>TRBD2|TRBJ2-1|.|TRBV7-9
TGTGCCAGCAGCTTAGACGCGGGAGCAATCTACAATGAGCAGTTCTTC
CASSLDAGAIYNEQFF
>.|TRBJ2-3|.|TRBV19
TGTGCCAGTAGTAAGTGGCGGGGAATCACAGATACGCAGTATTTT
CASSKWRGITDTQYF
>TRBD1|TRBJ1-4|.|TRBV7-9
TGTGCCAGCAGCTTAAGGGGACAGGGGACAGATGAAAAACTGTTTTTT
CASSLRGQGTDEKLFF